Presented here are 27 T cell receptor beta chains from one specimen sequenced in a study of Graves' ophthalmopathy and Graves' hyperthyroidism. The authors amplified TCR beta CDR3 regions from RNA transcripts. Following a first-round RT-PCR that used HTBI primers, a second-round multiplex PCR was carried out. MiXCR was run by TCRdb on the multiplex PCR reads, yielding one entry per CDR3 protein. This repertoire shows approximately 150,000 distinct CDR3 sequences, 35% to 45% found once; its top ten account for roughly 8.9%. The specimen was peripheral blood. These receptors were collected from a man aged 25-45 years with Graves' ophthalmopathy.

The CDR3 nucleotides are TGTGCCAGCAGTGAGGGGTCGACACAGGAAGAGACCCAGTACTTC. Translated, it gives CASSEGSTQEETQYF. The rearrangement links TRBV2 to TRBJ2-5; TRBD1 is a possible D gene (5 bases). Trimming took off 3 bases at V and 3 bases at J, with 14 bases between the two ends. CDR3 size: 15 residues. CDR1 and CDR2 (germline): SNHLY, FYNNEI.

This clonotype has at least ten counts. The chain employs TRBV7-3 and TRBJ2-7; 9 nucleotides agree with TRBD1. Germline V gene data show CDR1 as SGHTA and CDR2 as FQGTGA. The CDR3 consists of 13 residues. V was pared by 2 bases and J by 7 bases, with 3 bases of the junction left unmatched. CDR3 loop: CASSLGTGMEQYF. CDR3 bases: TGTGCCAGCAGCTTAGGGACAGGGATGGAGCAGTACTTC.

This clonotype was found many times. The V gene is TRBV12-3 or TRBV12-4, the J gene TRBJ1-6; no clear D. CDR3 length equals 15 residues. The germline V and J ends were trimmed by 2 bases and 3 bases, with 8 bases remaining between them. CDR3 region: CASSLRSIYNSPLHF. The CDR3 DNA sequence: TGTGCCAGCAGTTTAAGGTCCATCTATAATTCACCCCTCCACTTT.

This clonotype appeared a few times. The chain employs TRBV28 and TRBJ2-7, with 7 bases matching TRBD1. The length of the CDR3 is 14 residues. V shed 2 bases, J shed 3 bases, and the junction held 4 bases outside the gene matches. Germline V gene data show CDR1 as MDHEN and CDR2 as SYDVKM. The chain's CDR3 is CASSLTGVSYEQYF. CDR3 DNA: TGTGCCAGCAGTTTAACAGGGGTCAGCTACGAGCAGTACTTC.

This clonotype was picked up many times. This chain joins TRBV28 and TRBJ1-2, with D unclear. CDR3 length: 13 residues. The germline CDR1 and CDR2 sequences are MDHEN and SYDVKM. Between the trimmed V and J ends, which lost 5 bases and 0 bases, there was a span of 7 bases. The CDR3 loop reads CASSPGSNYGYTF. CDR3 nucleotide sequence: TGTGCCAGCAGTCCCGGATCTAACTATGGCTACACCTTC.

The chain carries TRBV6-1 and TRBJ2-7; D possibly matches TRBD1 or TRBD2 (5 bases each). The ends were cut back, 9 bases at V and 2 bases at J, with 14 bases in the middle. The V gene's germline CDR1 is MNHNS and CDR2 SASEGT. There are 13 residues in the CDR3. CDR3 nucleotides: TGTGCCAGTTTCCGGGACGGTCCCTACGAGCAGTACTTC. Its translation: CASFRDGPYEQYF.

The table lists this clonotype with many counts. This rearrangement joins TRBV18 to TRBJ1-1; D gene unclear. The CDR3 consists of 14 residues. Trimming cost V 3 bases and J 4 bases, with 12 bases left between them. Germline assignment: CDR1 KGHSH and CDR2 LQKENI. The CDR3 region is CASSPLPPGTEAFF. CDR3 coding DNA: TGTGCCAGCTCACCTCTGCCACCGGGCACTGAAGCTTTCTTT.

V usage is TRBV11-2 and J usage is TRBJ2-6; D might be TRBD1 (5 bases). The germline V gene has CDR1 SGHAT and CDR2 FQNNGV. The CDR3 sequence is 16 residues long. V was trimmed by 0 bases and J by 2 bases, leaving 8 bases between them. The CDR3: CASSLDQGAGANVLTF. CDR3 bases: TGTGCCAGCAGCTTAGATCAGGGTGCTGGGGCCAACGTCCTGACTTTC.

A few counts support this clonotype. The gene calls are TRBV28 and TRBJ1-1; D possibly corresponds to TRBD1 (5 bases). Trimming stripped 1 base from V and 6 bases from J, with 15 bases between. This CDR3 region has 15 residues. Germline CDR1 and CDR2: MDHEN and SYDVKM. The CDR3 DNA is TGTGCCAGCAGTTTATATGGCGGGGGTTACGCTGAAGCTTTCTTT. Translating gives CASSLYGGGYAEAFF.

This clonotype showed up many times. The chain joins TRBV29-1 to TRBJ2-7; 7 bases are a match to TRBD2. Germline loops: CDR1 SQVTM, CDR2 ANQGSEA. Trimming removed 7 bases from V and 4 bases from J; junction bases left unmatched: 13. The CDR3 spans 14 residues. The CDR3 sequence is CSATKGTGGYEQYF. In DNA form, the CDR3 reads TGCAGCGCCACAAAGGGGACGGGGGGATACGAGCAGTACTTC.

The chain is built from TRBV28 and TRBJ2-7, with D possibly called TRBD1 or TRBD2 (5 bases each). This CDR3 has 15 amino acids. Germline values: CDR1 MDHEN, CDR2 SYDVKM. The V end lost 5 bases, the J end lost 6 bases, and 20 bases lay between the germline ends. The CDR3 DNA is TGTGCCAGCAGTGTTCCGGGACGGTACTCTTCCGAGCAGTACTTC. Protein product: CASSVPGRYSSEQYF.

V is TRBV7-3 and J is TRBJ2-7; TRBD2 matches at 7 bases. Looked up from germline, CDR1 is SGHTA and CDR2 is FQGTGA. With V trimmed by 3 bases and J by 6 bases, 8 bases remained unmatched. CDR3 length: 14 amino acids. CDR3 in DNA: TGTGCCAGCAGCTTGGGAGGACTAGTCACCGAGCAGTACTTC. Its translation: CASSLGGLVTEQYF.

This chain connects TRBV6-1 to TRBJ2-7; the D is unclear. This CDR3 has 15 residues. Per the germline V gene, CDR1 is MNHNS and CDR2 is SASEGT. Trimming stripped 7 bases from V and 4 bases from J, with 20 bases between. The CDR3 sequence: CASTNTRLGTYEQYF. The CDR3 DNA sequence: TGTGCCAGCACCAACACCCGGCTGGGAACTTACGAGCAGTACTTC.

Many counts were recorded for this clonotype. V usage is TRBV7-9 and J usage is TRBJ2-5; D is unclear. Trimming removed 3 bases from V and 4 bases from J, with 12 bases in between. The CDR3 is 14 amino acids. CDR1 and CDR2 from the germline V gene are SEHNR and FQNEAQ (reference sequence). CDR3 amino acids: CASSFLDRVETQYF. The CDR3, as DNA: TGTGCCAGCAGCTTCTTGGATCGGGTAGAGACCCAGTACTTC. Full variable domain (remainder filled in from reference TRBV7-9 and TRBJ2-5): DTGVSQNPRHKITKRGQNVTFRCDPISEHNRLYWYRQTLGQGPEFLTYFQNEAQLEKSRLLSDRFSAERPKGSFSTLEIQRTEQGDSAMYLCASSFLDRVETQYFGPGTRLLVL.

This rearrangement joins TRBV28 to TRBJ1-5; the match to TRBD1 covers 8 bases. V lost 5 bases, J lost 2 bases, and 5 bases stayed unmatched. The CDR3 is made up of 15 amino acids. Germline CDR1 and CDR2: MDHEN and SYDVKM. CDR3: CASSRTGLGNQPQHF. The CDR3 nucleotides read TGTGCCAGCAGTCGGACAGGGCTGGGCAATCAGCCCCAGCATTTT.

The gene calls are TRBV6-1 and TRBJ2-7, with TRBD1 matching 7 bases. CDR1 MNHNS and CDR2 SASEGT come from the germline V gene. The CDR3 runs 14 residues. The trim removed 2 bases at V and 6 bases at J, leaving 7 bases unmatched. The CDR3 protein is CASSETITGVEQYF. DNA for the CDR3: TGTGCCAGCAGTGAAACCATTACAGGGGTCGAGCAGTACTTC.

This clonotype has at least ten counts. J is TRBJ2-7 and V is TRBV7-8, with TRBD1 as a possible D gene (6 bases). The CDR3 covers 15 residues. Germline V gene lookup returns CDR1 SGHVS and CDR2 FQNEAQ. The V gene lost 4 bases and the J gene lost 5 bases, with 18 bases spanning the gap. CDR3 DNA sequence: TGTGCCAGCAGCTCCCGGGCGGCAGGGGACCACGAGCAGTACTTC. Its translation is CASSSRAAGDHEQYF.

The V and J genes are TRBV20-1 and TRBJ2-7, with 8 bases fitting TRBD2. V shed 3 bases, J shed 0 bases, and the junction held 7 bases outside the gene matches. CDR3 length: 15 amino acids. Germline CDR1 is DFQATT and CDR2 is SNEGSKA (reference sequence). The DNA for the CDR3 is TGCAGTGCTAGTTCCCCGACTAGCGCCTCCTACGAGCAGTACTTC. It is translated as CSASSPTSASYEQYF.

This clonotype occurred once. The gene calls are TRBV20-1 and TRBJ2-7; no reliable D call. Germline V gene data show CDR1 as DFQATT and CDR2 as SNEGSKA (reference sequence). The CDR3 is made up of 13 amino acids. Trimming took 1 base from V and 0 from J, leaving 7 bases between them. The CDR3 sequence: CSARGHGSYEQYF. In nucleotides, the CDR3 is TGCAGTGCTAGAGGTCACGGCTCCTACGAGCAGTACTTC.

The rearrangement joins TRBV10-3 to TRBJ2-5; 8 bases agree with TRBD1. Germline assignment: CDR1 ENHRY and CDR2 SYGVKD. The CDR3 runs to 13 residues. The junction had 3 bases not matched to a gene; V was cut back by 6 bases and J by 3 bases. CDR3 DNA sequence: TGTGCCATCAGCACGGACAGGGAAGAGACCCAGTACTTC. Its translation is CAISTDREETQYF.

In this sample, this clonotype turned up many times. The V gene is TRBV20-1, the J gene TRBJ1-5; D not certain. CDR3 size: 12 residues. Deletions cut 6 bases from V and 7 bases from J, with 13 bases between. CDR1 and CDR2 from the germline V gene are DFQATT and SNEGSKA (reference sequence). This chain's CDR3 is CSAPQRRQPQHF. The CDR3 nucleotides read TGCAGTGCCCCACAAAGGCGGCAGCCCCAGCATTTT.

This clonotype showed up many times. The J gene is TRBJ2-5, the V gene TRBV28; 9 nucleotides match TRBD1. Germline loops: CDR1 MDHEN, CDR2 SYDVKM. The ends lost 2 bases at V and 3 bases at J; junction bases unmatched: 22. The CDR3 has 21 residues. CDR3 DNA: TGTGCCAGCAGTTTACGACCCAGGGGACAGGGAGTAGGGCTGGGAAAAGAGACCCAGTACTTC. It codes for CASSLRPRGQGVGLGKETQYF.

This clonotype was counted ten times or more. This rearrangement joins TRBV6-5 to TRBJ1-2; D gene uncertain. Germline V CDR1 and CDR2: MNHEY, SVGAGI. Trimming removed 7 bases from V and 5 bases from J, with 23 bases in between. This CDR3 has 16 residues. Here the CDR3 DNA reads TGTGCCAGCATCTCGGGGAGAGGGAGTGGGATTTATGGCTACACCTTC. Amino acid sequence: CASISGRGSGIYGYTF.

This clonotype was detected ten times or more. V and J are TRBV7-2 and TRBJ2-7, with unresolved D. Trimming stripped 1 base from V and 2 bases from J, with 6 bases between. The CDR3 runs 13 residues. The germline V gene has CDR1 SGHTA and CDR2 FQGNSA. The DNA for the CDR3 is TGTGCCAGCAGCTTAGAGGCTCCCTACGAGCAGTACTTC. It codes for CASSLEAPYEQYF.

This clonotype was seen at least ten times. The rearrangement joins TRBV27 to TRBJ1-6; a possible D gene is TRBD1 (5 bases). CDR3 length equals 15 residues. Trimming pared 3 bases from V and 4 bases from J, leaving 10 bases between. CDR1 is MNHEY and CDR2 is SMNVEV in the germline V gene (reference sequence). The CDR3 spells CASSLVGGYNSPLHF. DNA of the CDR3: TGTGCCAGCAGTTTGGTGGGGGGTTATAATTCACCCCTCCACTTT.

In its sample, this clonotype was seen many times. The chain uses TRBV27 and TRBJ1-6; a possible D gene is TRBD1 (6 bases). Germline CDR1 is MNHEY and CDR2 is SMNVEV (reference sequence). Trimming took off 5 bases at V and 9 bases at J, with 14 bases between the two ends. The CDR3 runs 14 residues. The DNA for the CDR3 is TGTGCCAGCAGTCGTCGGGACACCTCTTCACCCCTCCACTTT. This translates into CASSRRDTSSPLHF.

This chain links TRBV6-1 with TRBJ1-1; D gene ambiguous. Germline values: CDR1 MNHNS, CDR2 SASEGT. The CDR3 covers 17 residues. Trimming removed 8 bases from V and 1 base from J, with 23 bases in between. CDR3 bases: TGTGCCAGCGGACGTCGTCCGGGGTGGGAAGCGAACACTGAAGCTTTCTTT. It is translated as CASGRRPGWEANTEAFF.